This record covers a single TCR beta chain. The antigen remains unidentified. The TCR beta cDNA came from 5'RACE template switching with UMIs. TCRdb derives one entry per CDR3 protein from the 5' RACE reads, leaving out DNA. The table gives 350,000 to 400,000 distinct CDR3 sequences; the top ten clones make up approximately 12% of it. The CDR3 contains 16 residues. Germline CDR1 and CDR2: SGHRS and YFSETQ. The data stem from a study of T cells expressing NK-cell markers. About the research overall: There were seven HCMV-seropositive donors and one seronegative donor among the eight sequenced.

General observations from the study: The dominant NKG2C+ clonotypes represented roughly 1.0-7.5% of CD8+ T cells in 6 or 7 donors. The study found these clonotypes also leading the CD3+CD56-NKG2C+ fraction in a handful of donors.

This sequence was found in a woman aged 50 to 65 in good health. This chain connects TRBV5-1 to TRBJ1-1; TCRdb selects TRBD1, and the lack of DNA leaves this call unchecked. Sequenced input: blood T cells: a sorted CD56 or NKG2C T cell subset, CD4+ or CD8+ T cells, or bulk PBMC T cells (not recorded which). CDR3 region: CASSLDITLRTEEAFF.